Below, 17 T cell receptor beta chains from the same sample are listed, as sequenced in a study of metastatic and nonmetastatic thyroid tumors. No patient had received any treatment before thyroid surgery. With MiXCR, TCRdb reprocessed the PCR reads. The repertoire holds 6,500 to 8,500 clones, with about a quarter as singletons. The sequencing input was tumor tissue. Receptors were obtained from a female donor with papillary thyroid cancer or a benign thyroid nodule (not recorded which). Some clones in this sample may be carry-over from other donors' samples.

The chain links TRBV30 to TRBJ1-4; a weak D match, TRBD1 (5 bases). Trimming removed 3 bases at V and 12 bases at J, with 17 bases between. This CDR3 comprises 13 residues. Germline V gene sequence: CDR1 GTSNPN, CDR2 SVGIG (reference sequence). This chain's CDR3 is CAWSPSSLGELFF. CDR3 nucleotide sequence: TGTGCCTGGAGCCCGTCGTCTCTAGGGGAACTGTTTTTT.

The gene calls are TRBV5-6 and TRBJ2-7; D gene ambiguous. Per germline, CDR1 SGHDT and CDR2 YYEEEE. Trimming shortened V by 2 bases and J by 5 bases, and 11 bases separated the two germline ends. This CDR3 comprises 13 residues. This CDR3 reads CASSLSQGNEQYF. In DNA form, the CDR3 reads TGTGCCAGCAGCTTAAGTCAAGGGAACGAGCAGTACTTC.

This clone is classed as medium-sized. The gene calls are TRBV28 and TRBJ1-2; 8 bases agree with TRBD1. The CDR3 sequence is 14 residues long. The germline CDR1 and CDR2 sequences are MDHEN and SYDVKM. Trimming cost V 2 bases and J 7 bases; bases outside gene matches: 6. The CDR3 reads CASSLTDRGGGYTF. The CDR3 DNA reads TGTGCCAGCAGTTTAACCGACAGGGGTGGTGGCTACACCTTC.

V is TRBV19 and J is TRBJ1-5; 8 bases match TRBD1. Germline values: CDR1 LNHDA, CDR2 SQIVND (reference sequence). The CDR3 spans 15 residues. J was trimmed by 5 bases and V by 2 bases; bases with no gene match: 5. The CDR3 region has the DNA TGTGCCAGTAGTATACGGCAGGGGGCATATCAGCCCCAGCATTTT. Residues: CASSIRQGAYQPQHF.

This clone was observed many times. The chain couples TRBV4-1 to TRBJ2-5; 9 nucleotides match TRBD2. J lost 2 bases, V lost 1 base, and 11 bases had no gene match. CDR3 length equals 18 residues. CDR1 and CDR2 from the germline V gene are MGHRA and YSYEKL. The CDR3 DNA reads TGCGCCAGCAGCCAAGCGAGGACTAGCGATTCCCTACAAGAGACCCAGTACTTC. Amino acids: CASSQARTSDSLQETQYF.

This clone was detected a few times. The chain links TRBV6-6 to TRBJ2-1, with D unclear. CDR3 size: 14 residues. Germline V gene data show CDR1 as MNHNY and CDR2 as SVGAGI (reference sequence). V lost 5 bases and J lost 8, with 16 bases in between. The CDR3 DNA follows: TGTGCCAGCAGTGAGGAGCCTCTGGCCTATGAGCAGTTCTTC. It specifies CASSEEPLAYEQFF.

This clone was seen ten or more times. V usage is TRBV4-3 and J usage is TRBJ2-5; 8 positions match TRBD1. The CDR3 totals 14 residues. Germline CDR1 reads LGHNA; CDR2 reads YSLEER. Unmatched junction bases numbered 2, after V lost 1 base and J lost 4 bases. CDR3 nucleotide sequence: TGCGCCAGCAGCCAAGTGCAGGGGGCAGAGACCCAGTACTTC. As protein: CASSQVQGAETQYF.

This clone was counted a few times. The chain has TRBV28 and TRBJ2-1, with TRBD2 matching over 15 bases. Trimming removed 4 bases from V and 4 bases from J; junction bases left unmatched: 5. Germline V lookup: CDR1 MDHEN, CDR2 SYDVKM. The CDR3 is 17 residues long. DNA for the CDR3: TGTGCCAGCAGTTCGCGTGGACTAGCGGGAGGGTACAATGAGCAGTTCTTC. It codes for CASSSRGLAGGYNEQFF.

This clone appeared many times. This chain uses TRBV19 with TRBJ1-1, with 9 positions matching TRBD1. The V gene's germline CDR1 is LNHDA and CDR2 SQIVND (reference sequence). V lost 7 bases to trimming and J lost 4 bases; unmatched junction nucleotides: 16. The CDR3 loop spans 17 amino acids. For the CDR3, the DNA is TGTGCCAGTATGGGACAGGGAGAAGGTGGGCGAGGCACTGAAGCTTTCTTT. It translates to CASMGQGEGGRGTEAFF.

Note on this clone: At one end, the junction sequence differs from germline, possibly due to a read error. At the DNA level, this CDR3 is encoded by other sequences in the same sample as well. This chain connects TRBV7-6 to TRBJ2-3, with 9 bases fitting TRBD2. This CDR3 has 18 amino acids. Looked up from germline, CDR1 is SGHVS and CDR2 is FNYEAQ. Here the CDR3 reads CASSLVLAGTFGTDTQYF. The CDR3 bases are TGTGCCAGCAGCTTAGTGCTAGCGGGAACGTTCGGCACGGATACTCAGTATTTT.

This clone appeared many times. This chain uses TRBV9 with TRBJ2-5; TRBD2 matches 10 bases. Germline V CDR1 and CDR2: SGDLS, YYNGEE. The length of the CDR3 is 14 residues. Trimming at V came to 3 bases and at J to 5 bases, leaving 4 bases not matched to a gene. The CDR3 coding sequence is TGTGCCAGCAGCGAGCGGGGGGGCGAGGAGACCCAGTACTTC. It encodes CASSERGGEETQYF.

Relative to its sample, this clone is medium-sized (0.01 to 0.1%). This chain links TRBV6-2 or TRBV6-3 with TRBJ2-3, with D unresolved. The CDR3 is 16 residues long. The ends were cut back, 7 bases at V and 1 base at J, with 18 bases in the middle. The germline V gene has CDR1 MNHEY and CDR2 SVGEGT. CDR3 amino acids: CASNPVLGWGTDTQYF. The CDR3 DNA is TGTGCCAGCAATCCCGTATTGGGTTGGGGCACAGATACGCAGTATTTT.

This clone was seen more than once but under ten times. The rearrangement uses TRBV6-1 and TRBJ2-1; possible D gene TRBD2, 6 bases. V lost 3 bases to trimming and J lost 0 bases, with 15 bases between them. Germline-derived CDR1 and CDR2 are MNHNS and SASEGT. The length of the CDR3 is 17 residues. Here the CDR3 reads CASSDQLAESSYNEQFF. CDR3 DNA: TGTGCCAGCAGTGACCAACTAGCCGAGAGCTCCTACAATGAGCAGTTCTTC.

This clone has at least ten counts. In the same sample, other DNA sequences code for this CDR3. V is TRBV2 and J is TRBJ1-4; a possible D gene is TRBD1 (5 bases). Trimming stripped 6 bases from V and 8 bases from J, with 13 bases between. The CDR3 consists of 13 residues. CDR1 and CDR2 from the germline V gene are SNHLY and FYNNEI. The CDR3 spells CASRRGVGEKLFF. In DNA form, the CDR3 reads TGTGCCAGCAGGAGAGGGGTTGGGGAAAAACTGTTTTTT. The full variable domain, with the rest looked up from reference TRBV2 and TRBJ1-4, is EPEVTQTPSHQVTQMGQEVILRCVPISNHLYFYWYRQILGQKVEFLVSFYNNEISEKSEIFDDQFSVERPDGSNFTLKIRSTKLEDSAMYFCASRRGVGEKLFFGSGTQLSVL.

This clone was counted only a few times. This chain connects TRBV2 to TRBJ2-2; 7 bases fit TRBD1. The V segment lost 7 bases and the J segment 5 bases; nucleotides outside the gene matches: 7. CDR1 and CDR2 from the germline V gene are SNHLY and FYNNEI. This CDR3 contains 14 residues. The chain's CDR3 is CASTLTGFTGELFF. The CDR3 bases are TGTGCCAGCACCCTGACAGGGTTTACCGGGGAGCTGTTTTTT.

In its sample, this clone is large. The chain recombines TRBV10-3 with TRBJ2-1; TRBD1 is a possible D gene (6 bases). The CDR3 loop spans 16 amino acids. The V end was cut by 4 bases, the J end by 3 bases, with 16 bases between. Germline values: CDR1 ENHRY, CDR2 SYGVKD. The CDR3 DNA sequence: TGTGCCATCAGTGCGAAGGGGGTCGCGCGCTACAATGAGCAGTTCTTC. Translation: CAISAKGVARYNEQFF.

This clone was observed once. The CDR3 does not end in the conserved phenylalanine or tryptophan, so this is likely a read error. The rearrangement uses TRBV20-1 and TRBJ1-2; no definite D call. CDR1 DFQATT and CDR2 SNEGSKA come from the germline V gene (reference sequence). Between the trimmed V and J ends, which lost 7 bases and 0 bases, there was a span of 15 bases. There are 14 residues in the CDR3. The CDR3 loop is CSVGSGLSNYGYTL. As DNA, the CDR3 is TGCAGTGTAGGCTCAGGCCTTTCTAACTATGGCTACACCCTC.